A selection of T cell receptor beta chains follows, all from one sample in a study of blood T cell repertoires in COVID-19. The repertoire was sequenced with immunoSEQ multiplex PCR; TCRdb's copy has only in-frame clones and lacks some. The profile shows approximately 280,000 clones, about nine tenths of them singletons. Input material: peripheral blood. The receptors were sampled from a man aged 50 or older with acute or convalescent COVID-19. Each CDR3 is given with its conserved first and last residue. The D gene is left open where the match is weak.

v_gene	d_gene	j_gene	len	CDR3aa	CDR3nt
TRBV19	-	TRBJ1-2	15	CASSMGGATNYGYTF	TGTGCCAGTAGTATGGGGGGGGCGACGAACTATGGCTACACCTTC
TRBV6-1	TRBD2	TRBJ2-7	15	CASSELRGPTGGQYF	TGTGCCAGCAGTGAACTTCGGGGTCCTACGGGGGGGCAGTACTTC
TRBV5-1	-	TRBJ2-7	14	CASSLAGSSYEQYF	TGCGCCAGCAGCTTGGCGGGGAGCTCCTACGAGCAGTACTTC
TRBV18	TRBD1	TRBJ1-1	14	CASSQGQGNTEAFF	TGTGCCAGCTCACAGGGACAGGGTAACACTGAAGCTTTCTTT
TRBV18	-	TRBJ2-6	15	CASSPGHPGANVLTF	TGTGCCAGCTCACCAGGACATCCTGGGGCCAACGTCCTGACTTTC
TRBV5-5	TRBD1	TRBJ2-5	14	CASSATGEWETQYF	TGTGCCAGCAGCGCCACAGGGGAATGGGAGACCCAGTACTTC
TRBV5-1	TRBD1	TRBJ2-2	17	CASSHPTGDLNTGELFF	TGCGCCAGCAGCCACCCGACAGGGGATCTTAACACCGGGGAGCTGTTTTTT
TRBV6-5	-	TRBJ2-3	15	CASSPRQPLTDTQYF	TGTGCCAGCAGTCCCCGACAGCCCCTCACAGATACGCAGTATTTT
TRBV4-1	TRBD1	TRBJ1-6	16	CASSQNGQGANSPLHF	TGCGCCAGCAGCCAAAACGGACAGGGGGCGAATTCACCCCTCCACTTT
TRBV5-1	-	TRBJ2-3	15	CASSSGHTGTDTQYF	TGCGCCAGCAGCTCCGGACATACCGGCACAGATACGCAGTATTTT
TRBV30	-	TRBJ2-3	14	CAWRKFSYTDTQYF	TGTGCCTGGAGGAAGTTCAGTTACACAGATACGCAGTATTTT
TRBV6-1	TRBD1	TRBJ2-4	14	CASSEVGQGNIQYF	TGTGCCAGCAGTGAAGTTGGACAGGGAAACATTCAGTACTTC
TRBV9	-	TRBJ1-3	15	CASSSIAATGNTIYF	TGTGCCAGCAGCTCCATAGCGGCTACAGGAAACACCATATATTTT
TRBV18	TRBD1	TRBJ1-3	16	CASSHPDRDPGNTIYF	TGTGCCAGCTCACACCCGGACAGGGACCCTGGAAACACCATATATTTT